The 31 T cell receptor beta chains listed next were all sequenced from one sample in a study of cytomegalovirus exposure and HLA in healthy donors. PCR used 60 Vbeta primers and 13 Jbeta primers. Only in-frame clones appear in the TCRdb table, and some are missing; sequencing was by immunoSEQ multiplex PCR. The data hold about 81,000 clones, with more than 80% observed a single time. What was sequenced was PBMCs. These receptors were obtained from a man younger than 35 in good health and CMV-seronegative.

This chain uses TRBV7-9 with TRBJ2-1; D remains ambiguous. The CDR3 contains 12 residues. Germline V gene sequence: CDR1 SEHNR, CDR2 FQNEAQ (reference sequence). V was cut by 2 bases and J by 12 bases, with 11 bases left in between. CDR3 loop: CASSLSSCWQFF. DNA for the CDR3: TGTGCCAGCAGCTTAAGTAGCTGCTGGCAGTTCTTC.

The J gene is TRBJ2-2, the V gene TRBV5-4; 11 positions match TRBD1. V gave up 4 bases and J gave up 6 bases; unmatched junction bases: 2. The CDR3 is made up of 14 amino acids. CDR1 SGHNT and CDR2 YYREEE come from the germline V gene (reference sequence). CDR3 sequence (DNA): TGTGCCAGCAGCCGGGACAGGGGGGCCGGGGAGCTGTTTTTT. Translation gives CASSRDRGAGELFF.

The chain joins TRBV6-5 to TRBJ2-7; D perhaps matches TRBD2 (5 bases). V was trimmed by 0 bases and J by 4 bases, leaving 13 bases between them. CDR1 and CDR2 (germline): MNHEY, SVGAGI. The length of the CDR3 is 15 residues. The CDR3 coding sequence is TGTGCCAGCAGTTACTCTCAGGAGGCTAATTACGAGCAGTACTTC. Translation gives CASSYSQEANYEQYF.

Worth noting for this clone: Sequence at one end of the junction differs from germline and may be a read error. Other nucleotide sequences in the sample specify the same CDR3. CDR3 sequence (DNA): TGCGCCAGCAGCCCCGGTCCCGATCGCGAGCAGTACTTC. It encodes CASSPGPDREQYF. This sequence joins TRBV5-4 and TRBJ2-7; D is unclear. This CDR3 spans 13 amino acids. In germline, CDR1 is SGHNT, CDR2 YYREEE (reference sequence). The complete variable domain, with remaining parts taken from reference TRBV5-4 and TRBJ2-7, reads ETGVTQSPTHLIKTRGQQVTLRCSSQSGHNTVSWYQQALGQGPQFIFQYYREEENGRGNFPPRFSGLQFPNYSSELNVNALELDDSALYLCASSPGPDREQYFGPGTRLTVT.

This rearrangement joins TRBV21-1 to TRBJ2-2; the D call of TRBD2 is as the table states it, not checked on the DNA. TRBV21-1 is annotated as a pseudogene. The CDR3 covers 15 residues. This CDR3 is CASRGGLAAFGELFF. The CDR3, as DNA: TGTGCCAGCAGGGGAGGACTAGCGGCTTTCGGGGAGCTGTTTTTT.

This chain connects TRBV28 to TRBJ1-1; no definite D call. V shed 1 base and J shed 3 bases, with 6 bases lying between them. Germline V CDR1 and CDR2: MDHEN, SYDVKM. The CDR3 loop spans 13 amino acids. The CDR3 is CASSLFGDTEAFF. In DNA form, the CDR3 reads TGTGCCAGCAGTTTATTCGGAGACACTGAAGCTTTCTTT.

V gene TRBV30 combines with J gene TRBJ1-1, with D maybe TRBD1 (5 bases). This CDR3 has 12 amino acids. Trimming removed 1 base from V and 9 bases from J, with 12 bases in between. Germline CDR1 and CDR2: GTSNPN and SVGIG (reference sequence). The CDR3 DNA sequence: TGTGCCTGGAGTGAGCCAGGGACTAAAGCTTTCTTT. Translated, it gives CAWSEPGTKAFF.

CDR3 bases: TGTGCCAGCTCACCGGGGGGGTCAGCCTACGAGCAGTACTTC. Its translation: CASSPGGSAYEQYF. This chain links TRBV18 with TRBJ2-7; 7 bases are a match to TRBD2. CDR1 is KGHSH, CDR2 LQKENI, per germline. This CDR3 has 14 amino acids. Trimming at V came to 3 bases and at J to 2 bases, leaving 4 bases not matched to a gene.

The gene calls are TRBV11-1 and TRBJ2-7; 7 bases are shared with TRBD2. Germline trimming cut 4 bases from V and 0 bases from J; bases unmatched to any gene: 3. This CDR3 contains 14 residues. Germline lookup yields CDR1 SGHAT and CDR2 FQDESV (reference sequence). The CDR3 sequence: CASSSGLHSYEQYF. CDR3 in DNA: TGTGCCAGCAGCTCGGGACTACACTCCTACGAGCAGTACTTC. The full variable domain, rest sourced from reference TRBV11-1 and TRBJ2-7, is EAEVAQSPRYKITEKSQAVAFWCDPISGHATLYWYRQILGQGPELLVQFQDESVVDDSQLPKDRFSAERLKGVDSTLKIQPAELGDSAMYLCASSSGLHSYEQYFGPGTRLTVT.

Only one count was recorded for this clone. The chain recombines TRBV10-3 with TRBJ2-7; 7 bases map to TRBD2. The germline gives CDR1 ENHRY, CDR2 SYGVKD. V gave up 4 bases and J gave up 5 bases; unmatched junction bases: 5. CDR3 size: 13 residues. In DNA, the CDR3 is TGTGCCATCAGTGCTGCGGGAGCAAACGAGCAGTACTTC. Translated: CAISAAGANEQYF.

The CDR3 here is CASSPLEIVKGSFTGELFF. CDR3 DNA sequence: TGTGCCAGCTCACCACTTGAAATCGTAAAAGGGAGTTTTACCGGGGAGCTGTTTTTT. The rearrangement joins TRBV18 to TRBJ2-2, with D possibly TRBD2 on 5 matching bases. V lost 1 base, J lost 5 bases, and 23 bases lay in between. The CDR3 covers 19 residues. Germline CDR1 reads KGHSH; CDR2 reads LQKENI.

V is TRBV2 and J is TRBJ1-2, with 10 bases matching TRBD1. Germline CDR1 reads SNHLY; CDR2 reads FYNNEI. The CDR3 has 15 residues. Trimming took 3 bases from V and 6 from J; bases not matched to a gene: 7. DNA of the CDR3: TGTGCCAGCAGTGAGAGGGACAGGGGAATCCATGGCTACACCTTC. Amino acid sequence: CASSERDRGIHGYTF.

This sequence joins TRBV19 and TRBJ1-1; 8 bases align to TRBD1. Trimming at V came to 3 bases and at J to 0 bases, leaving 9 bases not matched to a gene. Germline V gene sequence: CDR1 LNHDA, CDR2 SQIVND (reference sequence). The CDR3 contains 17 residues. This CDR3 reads CASSIRAGGSMNTEAFF. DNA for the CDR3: TGTGCCAGTAGTATTCGGGCAGGGGGCTCCATGAACACTGAAGCTTTCTTT. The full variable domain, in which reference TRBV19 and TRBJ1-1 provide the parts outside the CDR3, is DGGITQSPKYLFRKEGQNVTLSCEQNLNHDAMYWYRQDPGQGLRLIYYSQIVNDFQKGDIAEGYSVSREKKESFPLTVTSAQKNPTAFYLCASSIRAGGSMNTEAFFGQGTRLTVV.

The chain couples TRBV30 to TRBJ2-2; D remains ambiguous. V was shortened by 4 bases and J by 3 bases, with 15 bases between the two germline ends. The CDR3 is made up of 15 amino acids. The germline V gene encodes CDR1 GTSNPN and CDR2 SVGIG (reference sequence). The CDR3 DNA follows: TGTGCCTGGACTGCCCGAAGTCGGTACACCGGGGAGCTGTTTTTT. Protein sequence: CAWTARSRYTGELFF.

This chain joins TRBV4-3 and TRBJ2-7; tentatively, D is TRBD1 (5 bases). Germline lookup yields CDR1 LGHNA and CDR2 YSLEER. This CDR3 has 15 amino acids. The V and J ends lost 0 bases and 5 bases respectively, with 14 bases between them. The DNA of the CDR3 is TGCGCCAGCAGCCAAGATTATTCCTCAGGGAACGAGCAGTACTTC. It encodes CASSQDYSSGNEQYF.

CDR3 sequence (DNA): TGTGCCAGCAGCTTGGACAGCGGGGAGCTGTTTTTT. Translation: CASSLDSGELFF. This sequence joins TRBV7-2 and TRBJ2-2; perhaps TRBD1 as D (6 bases). Trimming left V 3 bases short and J 7 bases short, with 6 bases between. Germline CDR1 is SGHTA and CDR2 is FQGNSA. The CDR3 contains 12 residues.

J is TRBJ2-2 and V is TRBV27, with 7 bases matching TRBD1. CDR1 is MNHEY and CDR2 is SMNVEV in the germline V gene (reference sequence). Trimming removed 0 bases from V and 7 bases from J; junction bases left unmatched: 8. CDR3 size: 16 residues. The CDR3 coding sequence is TGTGCCAGCAGTTTATCACCCAGGGGGATCGGCGGGGAGCTGTTTTTT. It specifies CASSLSPRGIGGELFF.

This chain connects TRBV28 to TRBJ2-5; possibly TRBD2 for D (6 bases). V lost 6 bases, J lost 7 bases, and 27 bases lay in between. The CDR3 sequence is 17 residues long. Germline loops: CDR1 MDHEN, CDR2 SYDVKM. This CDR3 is CASSLGPGEVVAGTQYF. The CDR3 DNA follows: TGTGCCAGCAGCCTGGGGCCGGGGGAGGTCGTGGCGGGGACCCAGTACTTC.

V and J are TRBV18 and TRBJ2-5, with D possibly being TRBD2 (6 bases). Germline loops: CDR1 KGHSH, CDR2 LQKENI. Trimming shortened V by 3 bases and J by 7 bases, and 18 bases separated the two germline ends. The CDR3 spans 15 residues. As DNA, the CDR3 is TGTGCCAGCTCACCTGTGACTAGTGGCTACGGGACCCAGTACTTC. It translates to CASSPVTSGYGTQYF.

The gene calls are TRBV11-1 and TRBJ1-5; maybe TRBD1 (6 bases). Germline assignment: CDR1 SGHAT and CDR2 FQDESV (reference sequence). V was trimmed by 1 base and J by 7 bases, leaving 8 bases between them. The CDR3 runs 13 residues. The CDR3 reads CASSLDREQPQHF. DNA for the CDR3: TGTGCCAGCAGCTTAGACAGGGAGCAGCCCCAGCATTTT.

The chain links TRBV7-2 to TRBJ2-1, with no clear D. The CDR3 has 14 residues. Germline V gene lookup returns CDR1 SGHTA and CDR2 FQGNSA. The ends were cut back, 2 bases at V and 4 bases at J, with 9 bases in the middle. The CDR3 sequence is CASSLFPEYNEQFF. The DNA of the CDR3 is TGTGCCAGCAGCTTATTTCCAGAATACAATGAGCAGTTCTTC.

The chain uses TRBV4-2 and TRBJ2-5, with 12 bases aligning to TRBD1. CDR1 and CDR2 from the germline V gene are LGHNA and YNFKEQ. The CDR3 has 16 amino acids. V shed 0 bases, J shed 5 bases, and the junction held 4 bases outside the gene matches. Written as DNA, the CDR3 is TGTGCCAGCAGCCAAGATCAGGGACAGGGGGCTGAGACCCAGTACTTC. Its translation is CASSQDQGQGAETQYF.

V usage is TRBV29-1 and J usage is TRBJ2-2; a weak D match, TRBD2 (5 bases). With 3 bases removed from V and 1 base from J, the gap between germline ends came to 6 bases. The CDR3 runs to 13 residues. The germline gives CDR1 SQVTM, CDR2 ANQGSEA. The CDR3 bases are TGCAGCGTTGACGGGGAGAACACCGGGGAGCTGTTTTTT. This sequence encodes CSVDGENTGELFF.

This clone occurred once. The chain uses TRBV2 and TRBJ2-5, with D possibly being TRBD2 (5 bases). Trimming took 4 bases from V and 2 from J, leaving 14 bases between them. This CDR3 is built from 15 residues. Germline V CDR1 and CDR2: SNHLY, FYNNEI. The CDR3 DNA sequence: TGTGCCAGCAGTGCGGGTGGTCCGGGGCAAGAGACCCAGTACTTC. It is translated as CASSAGGPGQETQYF. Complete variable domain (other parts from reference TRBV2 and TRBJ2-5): EPEVTQTPSHQVTQMGQEVILRCVPISNHLYFYWYRQILGQKVEFLVSFYNNEISEKSEIFDDQFSVERPDGSNFTLKIRSTKLEDSAMYFCASSAGGPGQETQYFGPGTRLLVL.

CDR3 in DNA: TGTGCCAGCAGTAACGACAGGGCGCGGACTGAAGCTTTCTTT. Translated, it gives CASSNDRARTEAFF. The gene calls are TRBV2 and TRBJ1-1; 7 positions match TRBD1. The CDR3 sequence is 14 residues long. Germline CDR1 and CDR2: SNHLY and FYNNEI. V was clipped by 5 bases and J by 5 bases; unmatched bases: 8. Looking up the rest from reference TRBV2 and TRBJ1-1 gives the full variable domain: EPEVTQTPSHQVTQMGQEVILRCVPISNHLYFYWYRQILGQKVEFLVSFYNNEISEKSEIFDDQFSVERPDGSNFTLKIRSTKLEDSAMYFCASSNDRARTEAFFGQGTRLTVV.

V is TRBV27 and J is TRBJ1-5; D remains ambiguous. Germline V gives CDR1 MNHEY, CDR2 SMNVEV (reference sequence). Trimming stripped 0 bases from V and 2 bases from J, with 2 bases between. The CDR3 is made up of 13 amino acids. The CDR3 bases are TGTGCCAGCAGTTTATCCGGCAATCAGCCCCAGCATTTT. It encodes CASSLSGNQPQHF.

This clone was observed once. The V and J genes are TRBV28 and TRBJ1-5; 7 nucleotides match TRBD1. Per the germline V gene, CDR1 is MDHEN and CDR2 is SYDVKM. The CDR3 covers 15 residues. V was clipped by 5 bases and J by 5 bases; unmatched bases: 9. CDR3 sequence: CASSGTDLTHQPQHF. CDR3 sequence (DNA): TGTGCCAGCAGTGGGACAGACTTGACCCATCAGCCCCAGCATTTT.

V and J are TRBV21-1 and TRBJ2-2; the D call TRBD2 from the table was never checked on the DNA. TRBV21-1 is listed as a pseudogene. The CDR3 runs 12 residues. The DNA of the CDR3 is TGTGCCAGCAGCAAAAAAGCGCGGGAGCTGTTTTTT. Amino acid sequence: CASSKKARELFF.

The CDR3 DNA sequence: TGTGCCAGCAGCTCGTTCGCCGGGGGCGGGAGTGGCGAGCAGTACTTC. Protein product: CASSSFAGGGSGEQYF. The chain couples TRBV7-2 to TRBJ2-5, with D possibly TRBD2 on 7 matching bases. The end of the DNA is better explained by TRBJ2-7, so the J call may be wrong. The CDR3 spans 16 residues. Germline CDR1 SGHTA, CDR2 FQGNSA.

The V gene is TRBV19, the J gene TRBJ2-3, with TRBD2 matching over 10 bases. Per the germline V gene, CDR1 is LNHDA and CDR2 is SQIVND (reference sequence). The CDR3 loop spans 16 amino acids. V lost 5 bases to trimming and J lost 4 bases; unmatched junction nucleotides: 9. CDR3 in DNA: TGTGCCAGTAGTTCTATAGCGGGAGGAGTCGCAGATACGCAGTATTTT. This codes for CASSSIAGGVADTQYF.

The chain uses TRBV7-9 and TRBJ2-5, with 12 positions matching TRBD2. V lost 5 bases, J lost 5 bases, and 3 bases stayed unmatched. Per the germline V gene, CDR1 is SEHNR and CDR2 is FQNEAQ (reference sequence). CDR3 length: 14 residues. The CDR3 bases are TGTGCCAGCAGCCTAGGGACTAGCGGGGAGACCCAGTACTTC. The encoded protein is CASSLGTSGETQYF.